Below, 29 T cell receptor beta chains from the same sample are listed, as sequenced in a study of Graves' ophthalmopathy and Graves' hyperthyroidism. RNA transcripts provided the template for amplifying TCR beta CDR3 regions. RT-PCR in the first round used HTBI primers; a second-round multiplex PCR followed. From the multiplex PCR reads, TCRdb called clonotypes with MiXCR, one entry per CDR3 protein. The table lists about 380,000 distinct CDR3 sequences, approximately 15% of them singletons. The sequenced material came from peripheral blood. These TCRs come from a woman under 30 with stable Graves' hyperthyroidism.

Concerning this clonotype: A much larger clone lies one base from this, so it may be a read error. The CDR3 does not close with the conserved phenylalanine or tryptophan, likely indicating a read error. The chain links TRBV18 to TRBJ1-2; 7 nucleotides match TRBD1. Germline lookup yields CDR1 KGHSH and CDR2 LQKENI. The V segment lost 2 bases and the J segment 2 bases; nucleotides outside the gene matches: 5. There are 15 residues in the CDR3. The CDR3 nucleotides read TGTGCCAGCTCACCAACAGGGGATCCAAACTATGGCTACACCGTC. It encodes CASSPTGDPNYGYTV.

In this sample, this clonotype turned up a few times. The rearrangement joins TRBV28 to TRBJ1-1, with 9 bases identical to TRBD1. After removal of 6 bases from V and 5 bases from J, the junction contained 10 bases not matched to a gene. This CDR3 has 15 amino acids. Germline values: CDR1 MDHEN, CDR2 SYDVKM. CDR3 DNA sequence: TGTGCCAGCAGCTCGGGGGACAGGGCGTTAACTGAAGCTTTCTTT. This sequence encodes CASSSGDRALTEAFF.

This clonotype was found many times. This chain joins TRBV29-1 and TRBJ2-7, with 8 bases that match TRBD1. Germline loops: CDR1 SQVTM, CDR2 ANQGSEA. Trimming removed 2 bases from V and 7 bases from J; junction bases left unmatched: 10. This CDR3 has 14 residues. The CDR3 is CSVEQTGVPREQYF. CDR3 in DNA: TGCAGCGTTGAACAGACAGGGGTTCCTAGAGAGCAGTACTTC.

In regard to this clonotype: A much larger clonotype is one base distant, so this may be a read error. The V call is TRBV27, the J call TRBJ1-6; a weak D match, TRBD1 (5 bases). There are 14 residues in the CDR3. V lost 3 bases and J 15 bases, leaving 18 bases between the germline ends. The germline V gene has CDR1 MNHEY and CDR2 SMNVEV (reference sequence). CDR3 nucleotides: TGTGCCAGCAGTTTGGGGCACACCAATTTAAACCTCCACTTT. Encoded protein: CASSLGHTNLNLHF.

In this sample, this clonotype turned up many times. The chain links TRBV12-3 or TRBV12-4 to TRBJ1-5, with D possibly matching TRBD1 (6 bases). V gave up 5 bases and J gave up 2 bases, with 13 bases separating them. CDR3 length: 15 amino acids. The CDR3 DNA follows: TGTGCCAGCAGTCCCGGACAGTTGGGCAATCAGCCCCAGCATTTT. It yields the protein CASSPGQLGNQPQHF.

This clonotype was detected many times. One end of the junction is discordant with germline, which a read error may explain. In DNA form, the CDR3 reads TGTGCCACCAGTGATCCTACCCGCCCGGGGAACATTAAGTACTTC. Its translation is CATSDPTRPGNIKYF. The chain has TRBV24-1 and TRBJ2-4; possibly TRBD2 for D (5 bases). Per the germline V gene, CDR1 is KGHDR and CDR2 is SFDVKD. The CDR3 is 15 amino acids.

The chain couples TRBV7-2 to TRBJ2-2, with 8 bases identical to TRBD2. CDR1 is SGHTA, CDR2 FQGNSA, per germline. CDR3 size: 15 residues. J was trimmed by 4 bases and V by 5 bases; bases with no gene match: 6. DNA for the CDR3: TGTGCCAGCAGCCCTACCGGGGGGGTCACCGGGGAGCTGTTTTTT. It is translated as CASSPTGGVTGELFF.

This clonotype came up many times. The rearrangement joins TRBV12-3 or TRBV12-4 to TRBJ1-1, with D uncertain. Trimming stripped 8 bases from V and 11 bases from J, with 18 bases between. The CDR3 extends over 12 amino acids. The chain's CDR3 is CASCPQSGNAFF. The CDR3 DNA is TGTGCCAGCTGCCCCCAATCGGGGAACGCTTTCTTT.

This clonotype has at least ten counts. The chain joins TRBV7-2 to TRBJ2-3, with TRBD2 matching 9 bases. After removal of 3 bases from V and 0 bases from J, the junction contained 7 bases not matched to a gene. From germline, CDR1 is SGHTA and CDR2 FQGNSA. CDR3 size: 17 residues. The CDR3: CASSFSGGESSTDTQYF. The CDR3 DNA follows: TGTGCCAGCAGCTTTAGCGGGGGCGAATCTAGCACAGATACGCAGTATTTT.

This clonotype was counted many times. The chain combines TRBV11-2 with TRBJ2-3; no definite D call. Germline-derived CDR1 and CDR2 are SGHAT and FQNNGV. The V and J ends lost 0 bases and 0 bases respectively, with 7 bases between them. The CDR3 is 15 residues long. CDR3 sequence reads: CASSLDGISTDTQYF. DNA for the CDR3: TGTGCCAGCAGCTTAGACGGAATTAGCACAGATACGCAGTATTTT. The variable domain in full, with the rest retrieved from reference TRBV11-2 and TRBJ2-3, is EAGVAQSPRYKIIEKRQSVAFWCNPISGHATLYWYQQILGQGPKLLIQFQNNGVVDDSQLPKDRFSAERLKGVDSTLKIQPAKLEDSAVYLCASSLDGISTDTQYFGPGTRLTVL.

Ten or more counts support this clonotype. This chain uses TRBV7-2 with TRBJ2-5, with D perhaps TRBD1 (6 bases). The V end lost 5 bases, the J end lost 5 bases, and 18 bases lay between the germline ends. CDR3 length: 15 amino acids. Per the germline V gene, CDR1 is SGHTA and CDR2 is FQGNSA. This CDR3 is CASSATGFLVETQYF. The CDR3 DNA reads as TGTGCCAGCAGCGCCACAGGGTTTCTAGTCGAGACCCAGTACTTC.

Many counts were recorded for this clonotype. The chain employs TRBV20-1 and TRBJ2-5; the match to TRBD1 covers 9 bases. Germline lookup yields CDR1 DFQATT and CDR2 SNEGSKA (reference sequence). Trimming cost V 5 bases and J 4 bases; bases outside gene matches: 11. The CDR3 covers 15 residues. CDR3 sequence (DNA): TGCAGTGCTCCCCCCTCAGGGACAGGGTTAGAGACCCAGTACTTC. Translating gives CSAPPSGTGLETQYF.

The chain couples TRBV25-1 to TRBJ2-7; D is possibly TRBD1 or TRBD2 (6 bases each). Germline assignment: CDR1 MGHDK and CDR2 SYGVNS. Deletions cut 4 bases from V and 4 bases from J, with 17 bases between. This CDR3 is built from 15 residues. CDR3 DNA sequence: TGTGCCAGCAGTGGGGTCTGGGGGGCGAGGTACGAGCAGTACTTC. It is translated as CASSGVWGARYEQYF.

This clonotype was observed many times. The chain is built from TRBV18 and TRBJ1-5, with 8 bases matching TRBD1. Trimming took 5 bases from V and 5 from J; bases not matched to a gene: 5. Germline values: CDR1 KGHSH, CDR2 LQKENI. The length of the CDR3 is 14 residues. The CDR3 region has the DNA TGTGCCAGCTCAACGGGACAGGCCTATCAGCCCCAGCATTTT. This translates into CASSTGQAYQPQHF.

This clonotype has at least ten counts. The chain links TRBV19 to TRBJ1-5, with D perhaps matching TRBD1 (6 bases). Germline V CDR1 and CDR2: LNHDA, SQIVND (reference sequence). V was shortened by 3 bases and J by 4 bases, with 19 bases between the two germline ends. This CDR3 has 17 residues. CDR3 amino acids: CASSISGRGAQNQPQHF. The CDR3 coding sequence is TGTGCCAGTAGTATCAGTGGTAGGGGGGCGCAGAATCAGCCCCAGCATTTT. The variable domain in full, with the rest retrieved from reference TRBV19 and TRBJ1-5, is DGGITQSPKYLFRKEGQNVTLSCEQNLNHDAMYWYRQDPGQGLRLIYYSQIVNDFQKGDIAEGYSVSREKKESFPLTVTSAQKNPTAFYLCASSISGRGAQNQPQHFGDGTRLSIL.

This chain connects TRBV2 to TRBJ2-4; the match to TRBD2 covers 10 bases. The V gene end was trimmed by 6 bases and the J gene end by 1 base; junction bases not matched to a gene: 0. From germline, CDR1 is SNHLY and CDR2 FYNNEI. CDR3 length: 14 residues. CDR3 region: CASRLAGAKNIQYF. The CDR3 DNA sequence: TGTGCCAGCAGACTAGCGGGGGCCAAAAACATTCAGTACTTC.

This clonotype was recorded many times. The rearrangement uses TRBV20-1 and TRBJ1-2, with 9 bases matching TRBD1. V gave up 5 bases and J gave up 4 bases; unmatched junction bases: 14. CDR1 is DFQATT, CDR2 SNEGSKA, per germline (reference sequence). The CDR3 is made up of 16 amino acids. The CDR3 here is CSAPTGQGSLGYGYTF. DNA of the CDR3: TGCAGTGCTCCGACGGGACAGGGAAGTTTGGGCTATGGCTACACCTTC.

This clonotype was detected ten times or more. The genes are TRBV15 and TRBJ2-7; 8 positions match TRBD2. The CDR3 length is 13 residues. After removal of 5 bases from V and 6 bases from J, the junction contained 6 bases not matched to a gene. From germline, CDR1 is LNHNV and CDR2 YYDKDF (reference sequence). The CDR3 DNA reads TGTGCCACCAGCGTCGGGGGGGCTGGCGAGCAGTACTTC. This codes for CATSVGGAGEQYF.

This clonotype came up many times. The chain links TRBV12-5 to TRBJ2-5; D might be TRBD2 (5 bases). The CDR3 contains 15 residues. CDR1 LGHNT and CDR2 FRNRAP come from the germline V gene. The V end lost 5 bases, the J end lost 1 base, and 14 bases lay between the germline ends. In DNA form, the CDR3 reads TGTGCTAGTGGTCCCCCCGGGGTGACCCAAGAGACCCAGTACTTC. Amino acids: CASGPPGVTQETQYF.

This clonotype has ten or more counts. The chain is built from TRBV27 and TRBJ1-5; unclear D gene. V lost 0 bases to trimming and J lost 9 bases, with 9 bases between them. CDR3 length equals 13 residues. Germline values: CDR1 MNHEY, CDR2 SMNVEV (reference sequence). The CDR3 DNA reads as TGTGCCAGCAGTTTATCCCCTTATCGGCCCCAGCATTTT. Translated, it gives CASSLSPYRPQHF.

This clonotype was seen a handful of times. The junction does not match germline at one end; this may be a read error. The chain employs TRBV20-1 and TRBJ2-4; D may be TRBD2 (7 bases). CDR3 length: 14 residues. CDR1 is DFQATT and CDR2 is SNEGSKA in the germline V gene (reference sequence). The CDR3 bases are TGCAGTGCTAGAGAGGTGGGGGGGCGGAACATTAAGTACTTC. It is translated as CSAREVGGRNIKYF.

The chain couples TRBV20-1 to TRBJ2-7, with 9 nucleotides matching TRBD1. The germline V gene encodes CDR1 DFQATT and CDR2 SNEGSKA (reference sequence). J gave up 2 bases and V 4 bases, and 3 bases lay outside the gene matches. The CDR3 length is 13 residues. The DNA of the CDR3 is TGCAGTGCTATGGGACAGGGAACCTACGAGCAGTACTTC. Its protein product is CSAMGQGTYEQYF.

This clonotype was counted between two and nine times. The V call is TRBV28, the J call TRBJ2-5, with TRBD1 matching over 9 bases. Germline V gene sequence: CDR1 MDHEN, CDR2 SYDVKM. The CDR3 has 15 amino acids. Trimming at V came to 7 bases and at J to 2 bases, leaving 8 bases not matched to a gene. The CDR3 DNA is TGTGCCAGCACGTCCCGGGACAGGGTTCAAGAGACCCAGTACTTC. It encodes CASTSRDRVQETQYF.

This clonotype was detected a few times. One junction end does not reproduce the germline sequence, and a read error may be involved. This sequence joins TRBV12-3 or TRBV12-4 and TRBJ2-7, with 12 bases matching TRBD2. The CDR3 consists of 17 residues. CDR3 sequence reads: CASSLRTSGARDYDQYF. The CDR3 DNA sequence: TGTGCCAGCAGTTTAAGGACTAGCGGGGCTCGAGACTACGATCAGTACTTC.

This clonotype was counted many times. The CDR3 reads CSAYRDRGYGYTF. CDR3 bases: TGCAGTGCTTACCGGGACAGGGGCTATGGCTACACCTTC. This sequence joins TRBV20-1 and TRBJ1-2, with 10 positions matching TRBD1. The CDR3 totals 13 residues. Germline values: CDR1 DFQATT, CDR2 SNEGSKA (reference sequence). The ends lost 5 bases at V and 4 bases at J; junction bases unmatched: 4.

Points on this clonotype: It may be a read error: a sequence one base away is much more abundant. The V call is TRBV5-1, the J call TRBJ1-2; D ambiguous. The CDR3 is made up of 14 amino acids. V was clipped by 2 bases and J by 3 bases, with 11 bases between them. Germline-derived CDR1 and CDR2 are SGHRS and YFSETQ. The CDR3 DNA is TGCGCCAGCAGCTTTAATGGTCGGGACTATGGCTACACCTTC. Its protein product is CASSFNGRDYGYTF.

This clonotype was observed at least ten times. This chain uses TRBV6-5 with TRBJ1-2; D gene unclear. The CDR3 sequence is 13 residues long. Germline values: CDR1 MNHEY, CDR2 SVGAGI. V lost 4 bases, J lost 6 bases, and 12 bases lay in between. The CDR3 here is CASSFPGSHGYTF. In nucleotides, the CDR3 is TGTGCCAGCAGTTTCCCCGGCTCCCATGGCTACACCTTC.

This clonotype was picked up a small number of times. This sequence joins TRBV3-1 and TRBJ2-7; possible D gene TRBD1, 5 bases. Germline loops: CDR1 LGHDT, CDR2 YNNKEL (reference sequence). V dropped 4 bases and J dropped 5 bases, with 12 bases sitting between them. The CDR3 has 13 residues. CDR3 DNA: TGTGCCAGCAGCCTCCAGGGAACGGACGAGCAGTACTTC. This codes for CASSLQGTDEQYF.

A few counts support this clonotype. This chain joins TRBV5-1 and TRBJ2-7, with D possibly called TRBD1 or TRBD2 (5 bases each). This CDR3 comprises 13 residues. V shed 4 bases and J shed 5 bases, with 13 bases lying between them. Germline V gene sequence: CDR1 SGHRS, CDR2 YFSETQ. The CDR3 DNA sequence: TGCGCCAGCAGCCCCCCCCGGGGCGACGAGCAGTACTTC. Translating gives CASSPPRGDEQYF.